This T cell receptor beta chain was captured in a study of cytomegalovirus exposure and HLA in healthy donors. This clone came up once. Germline V lookup: CDR1 SEHNR, CDR2 FQNEAQ (reference sequence). Trimming took off 5 bases at V and 6 bases at J, with 10 bases between the two ends. This CDR3 is 12 amino acids long. The table came from immunoSEQ multiplex PCR; TCRdb's copy has only in-frame clones and leaves some out. The profile shows some 290,000 clones, roughly 88% of them singletons. The sequence was obtained from a man aged 25-40 years in good health and CMV-seronegative. The sample comprised PBMCs. V is TRBV7-9 and J is TRBJ1-1; D ambiguous. The CDR3 sequence: CASSPPGPEAFF. CDR3 DNA sequence: TGTGCCAGCAGCCCCCCTGGGCCTGAAGCTTTCTTT.